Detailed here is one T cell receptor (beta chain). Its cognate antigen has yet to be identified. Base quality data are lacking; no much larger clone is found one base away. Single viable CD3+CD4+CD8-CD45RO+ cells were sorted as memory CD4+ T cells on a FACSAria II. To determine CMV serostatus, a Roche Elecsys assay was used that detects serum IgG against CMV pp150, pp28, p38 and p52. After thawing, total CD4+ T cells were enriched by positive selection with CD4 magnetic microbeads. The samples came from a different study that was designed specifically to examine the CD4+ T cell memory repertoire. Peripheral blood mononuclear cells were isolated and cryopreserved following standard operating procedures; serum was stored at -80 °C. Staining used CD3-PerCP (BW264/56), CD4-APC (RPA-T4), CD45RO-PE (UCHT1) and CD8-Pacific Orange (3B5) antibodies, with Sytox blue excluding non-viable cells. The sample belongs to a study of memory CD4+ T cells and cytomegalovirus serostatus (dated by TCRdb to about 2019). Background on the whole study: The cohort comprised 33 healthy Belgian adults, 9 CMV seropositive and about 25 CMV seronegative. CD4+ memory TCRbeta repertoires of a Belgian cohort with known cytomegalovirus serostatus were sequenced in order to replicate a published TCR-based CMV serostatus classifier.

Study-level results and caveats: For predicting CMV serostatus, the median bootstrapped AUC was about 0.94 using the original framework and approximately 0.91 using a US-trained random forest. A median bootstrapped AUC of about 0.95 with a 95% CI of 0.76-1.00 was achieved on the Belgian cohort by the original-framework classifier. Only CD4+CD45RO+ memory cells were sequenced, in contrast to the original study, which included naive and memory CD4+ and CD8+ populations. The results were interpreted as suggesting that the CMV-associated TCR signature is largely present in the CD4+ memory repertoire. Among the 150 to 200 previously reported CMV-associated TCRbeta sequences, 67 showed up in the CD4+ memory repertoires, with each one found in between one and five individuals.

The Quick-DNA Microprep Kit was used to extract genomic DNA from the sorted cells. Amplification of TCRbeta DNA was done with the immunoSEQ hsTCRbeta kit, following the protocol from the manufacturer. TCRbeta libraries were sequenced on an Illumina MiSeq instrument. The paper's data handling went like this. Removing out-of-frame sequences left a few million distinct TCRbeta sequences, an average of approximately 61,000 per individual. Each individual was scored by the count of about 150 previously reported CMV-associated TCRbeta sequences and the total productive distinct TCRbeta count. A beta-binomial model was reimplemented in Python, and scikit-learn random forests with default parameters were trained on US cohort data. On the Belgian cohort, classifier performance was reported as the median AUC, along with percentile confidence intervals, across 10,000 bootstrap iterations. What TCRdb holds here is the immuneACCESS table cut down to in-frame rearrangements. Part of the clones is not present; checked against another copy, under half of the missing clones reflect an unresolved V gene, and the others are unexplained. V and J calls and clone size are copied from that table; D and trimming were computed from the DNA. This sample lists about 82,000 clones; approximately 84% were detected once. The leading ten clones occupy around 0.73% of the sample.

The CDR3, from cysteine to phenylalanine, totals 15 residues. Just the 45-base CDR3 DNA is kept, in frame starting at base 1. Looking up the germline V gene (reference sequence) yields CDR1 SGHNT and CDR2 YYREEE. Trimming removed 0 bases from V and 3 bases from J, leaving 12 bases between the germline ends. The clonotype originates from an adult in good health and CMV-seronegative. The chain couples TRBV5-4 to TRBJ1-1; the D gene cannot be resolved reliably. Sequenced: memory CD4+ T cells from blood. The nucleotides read TGTGCCAGCAGCTTGGAGTCGGGGTCCTACACTGAAGCTTTCTTT. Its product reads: CASSLESGSYTEAFF.